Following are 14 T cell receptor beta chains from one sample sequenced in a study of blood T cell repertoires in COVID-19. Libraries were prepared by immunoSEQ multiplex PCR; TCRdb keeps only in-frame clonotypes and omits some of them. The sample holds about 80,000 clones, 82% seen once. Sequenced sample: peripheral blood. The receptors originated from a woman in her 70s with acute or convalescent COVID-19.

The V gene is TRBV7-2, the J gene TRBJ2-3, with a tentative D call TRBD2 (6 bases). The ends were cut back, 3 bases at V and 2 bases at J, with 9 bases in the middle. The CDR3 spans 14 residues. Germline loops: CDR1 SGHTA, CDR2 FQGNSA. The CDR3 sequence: CASSLTRDTDTQYF. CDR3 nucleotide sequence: TGTGCCAGCAGCTTGACTAGGGACACAGATACGCAGTATTTT.

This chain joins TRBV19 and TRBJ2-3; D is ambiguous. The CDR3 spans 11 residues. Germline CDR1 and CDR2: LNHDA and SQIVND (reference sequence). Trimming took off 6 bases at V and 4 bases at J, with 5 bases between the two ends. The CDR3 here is CASRSADTQYF. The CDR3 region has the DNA TGTGCCAGTAGGTCGGCAGATACGCAGTATTTT.

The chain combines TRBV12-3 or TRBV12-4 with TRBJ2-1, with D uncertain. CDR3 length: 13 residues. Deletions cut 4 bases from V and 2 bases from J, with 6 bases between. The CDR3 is CASSSRAYNEQFF. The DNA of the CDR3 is TGTGCCAGCAGTTCCCGCGCCTACAATGAGCAGTTCTTC.

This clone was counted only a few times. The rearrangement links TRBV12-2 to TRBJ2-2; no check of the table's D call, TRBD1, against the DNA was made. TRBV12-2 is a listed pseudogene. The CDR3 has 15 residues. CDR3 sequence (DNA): TGTGCAAATGAAGCGACAGGGGCATCACACCGGGGAGCTGTTTTT. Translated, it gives CANEATGASHRGAVF.

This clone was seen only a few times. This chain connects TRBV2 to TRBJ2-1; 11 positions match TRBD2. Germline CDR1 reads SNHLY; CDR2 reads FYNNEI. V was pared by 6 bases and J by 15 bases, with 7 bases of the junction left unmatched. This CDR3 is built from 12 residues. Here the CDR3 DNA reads TGTGCCAGCAGCGAGTTAGCGGGAGGGTCGTTCTTC. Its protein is CASSELAGGSFF.

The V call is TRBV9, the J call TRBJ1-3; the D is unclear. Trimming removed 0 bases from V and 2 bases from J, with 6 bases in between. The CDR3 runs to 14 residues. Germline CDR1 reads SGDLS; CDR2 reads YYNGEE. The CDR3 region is CASSVGGPGNTIYF. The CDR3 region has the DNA TGTGCCAGCAGCGTAGGAGGGCCTGGAAACACCATATATTTT. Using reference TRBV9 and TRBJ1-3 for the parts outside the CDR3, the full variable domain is DSGVTQTPKHLITATGQRVTLRCSPRSGDLSVYWYQQSLDQGLQFLIQYYNGEERAKGNILERFSAQQFPDLHSELNLSSLELGDSALYFCASSVGGPGNTIYFGEGSWLTVV.

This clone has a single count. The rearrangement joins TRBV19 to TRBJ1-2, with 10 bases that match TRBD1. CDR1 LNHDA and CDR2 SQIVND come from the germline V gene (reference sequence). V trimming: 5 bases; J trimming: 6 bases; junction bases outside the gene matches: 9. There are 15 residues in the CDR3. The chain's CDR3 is CASSRRTGGNHGYTF. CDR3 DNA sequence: TGTGCCAGTAGTCGCCGGACAGGGGGAAATCATGGCTACACCTTC.

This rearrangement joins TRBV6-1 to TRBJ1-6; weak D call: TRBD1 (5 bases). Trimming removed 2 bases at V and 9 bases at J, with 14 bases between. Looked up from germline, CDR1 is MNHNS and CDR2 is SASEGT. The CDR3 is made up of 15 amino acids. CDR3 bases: TGTGCCAGCAGTGAAAGACAGAATTTTATTTCACCCCTCCACTTT. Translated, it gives CASSERQNFISPLHF.

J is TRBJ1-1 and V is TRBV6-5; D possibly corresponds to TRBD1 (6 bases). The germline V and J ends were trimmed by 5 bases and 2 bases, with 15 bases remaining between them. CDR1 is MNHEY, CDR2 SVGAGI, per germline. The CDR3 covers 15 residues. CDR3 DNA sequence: TGTGCCAGCAGTACGCGACAGGCGGCAAACACTGAAGCTTTCTTT. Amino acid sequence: CASSTRQAANTEAFF.

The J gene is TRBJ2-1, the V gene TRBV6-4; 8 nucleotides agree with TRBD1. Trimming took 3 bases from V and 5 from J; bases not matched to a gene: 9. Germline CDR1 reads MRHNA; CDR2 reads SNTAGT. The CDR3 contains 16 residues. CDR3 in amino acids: CASSEMAGGGHNEQFF. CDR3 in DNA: TGTGCCAGCAGTGAAATGGCAGGGGGCGGCCACAATGAGCAGTTCTTC.

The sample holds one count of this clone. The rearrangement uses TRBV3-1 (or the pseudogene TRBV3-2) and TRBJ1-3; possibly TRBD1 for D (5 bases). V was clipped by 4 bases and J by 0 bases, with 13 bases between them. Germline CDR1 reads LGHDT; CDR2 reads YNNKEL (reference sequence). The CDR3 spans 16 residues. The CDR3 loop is CASSPSQGYSGNTIYF. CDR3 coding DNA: TGTGCCAGCAGCCCTAGTCAGGGCTACTCTGGAAACACCATATATTTT.

The chain's CDR3 is CASSLALAGGGNEQFF. CDR3 bases: TGCGCCAGCAGCTTGGCACTAGCGGGAGGTGGAAATGAGCAGTTCTTC. V and J are TRBV5-1 and TRBJ2-1, with TRBD2 identical over 12 bases. From germline, CDR1 is SGHRS and CDR2 YFSETQ. The CDR3 has 16 amino acids. J gave up 7 bases and V 0 bases, and 5 bases lay outside the gene matches.

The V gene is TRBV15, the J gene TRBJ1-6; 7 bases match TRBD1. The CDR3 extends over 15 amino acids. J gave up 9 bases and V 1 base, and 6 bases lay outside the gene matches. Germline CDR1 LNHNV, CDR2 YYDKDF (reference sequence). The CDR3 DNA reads TGTGCCACCAGCAGAGTTGGAGGGGGCTCTTCACCCCTCCACTTT. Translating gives CATSRVGGGSSPLHF.

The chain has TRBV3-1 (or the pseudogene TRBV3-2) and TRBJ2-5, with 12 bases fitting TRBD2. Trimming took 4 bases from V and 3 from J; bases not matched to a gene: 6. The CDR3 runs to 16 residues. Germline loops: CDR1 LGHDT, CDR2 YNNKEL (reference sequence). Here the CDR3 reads CASSLGTSGFKETQYF. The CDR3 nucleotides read TGTGCCAGCAGCCTCGGGACTAGCGGGTTTAAAGAGACCCAGTACTTC.